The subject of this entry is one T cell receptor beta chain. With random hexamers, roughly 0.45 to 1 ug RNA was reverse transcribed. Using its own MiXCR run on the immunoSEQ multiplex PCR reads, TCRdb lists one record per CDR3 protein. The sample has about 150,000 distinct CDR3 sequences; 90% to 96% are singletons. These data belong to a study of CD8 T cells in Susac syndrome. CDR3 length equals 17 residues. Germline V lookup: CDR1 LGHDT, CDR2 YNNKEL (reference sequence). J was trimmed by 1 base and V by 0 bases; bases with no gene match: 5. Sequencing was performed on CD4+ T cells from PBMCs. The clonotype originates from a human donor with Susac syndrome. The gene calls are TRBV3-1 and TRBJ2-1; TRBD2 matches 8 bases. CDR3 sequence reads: CASSQELGGRSYNEQFF. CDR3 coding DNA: TGTGCCAGCAGCCAAGAATTGGGCGGGAGGTCCTACAATGAGCAGTTCTTC.